This TCR beta chain was identified in a study of identical twins. The V end lost 5 bases, the J end lost 2 bases, and 16 bases lay between the germline ends. CDR1 is MNHNS, CDR2 SASEGT, per germline. The CDR3 is 16 residues long. The cDNA had a unique molecular identifier and a template-switch universal primer site. TCRdb independently ran MiXCR on the 5' RACE reads; one entry per CDR3 protein. The sample consists of 200,000 or so distinct CDR3 sequences, around 6.8% of them appearing once. This clonotype was seen repeatedly, ten times or more. The antigen is unknown. Findings and limits, study-wide: There was an excess of low generation probability in the out-of-frame alpha sequences that twins shared. Conclusions were drawn cross-sectionally by statistical analysis, without following the same donors.

Separately, the same data were catalogued under a study of yellow fever vaccine responses in identical twins.

The specimen sequenced was memory (CD45RO+) T cells sorted from blood. The chain joins TRBV6-1 to TRBJ1-5, with D maybe TRBD1 (6 bases). This receptor was obtained from a woman aged 18-29 years in good health. As DNA, the CDR3 is TGTGCCAGCAGTCCCAATATGGGGGCCGGCAATCAGCCCCAGCATTTT. Its translation is CASSPNMGAGNQPQHF.